This T cell receptor (beta chain) is from a study of shared clonotypes between healthy human individuals. Germline V lookup: CDR1 SGHVS, CDR2 FQNEAQ. This CDR3 spans 15 amino acids. Trimming left V 3 bases short and J 2 bases short, with 14 bases between. Points from the study as a whole: Blood was the sole source, and tissue repertoires probably differ.

As concerns this clone: The antigen is unknown.

CD45RO-negative, CCR7-selected cells formed the naive CD8 fraction, which excluded terminally differentiated effector memory CD45RA+ cells. Authors' data handling: Because ImmunoSEQ provided only junction sequences with no quality scores, the filtering differed. The table came from immunoSEQ multiplex PCR; TCRdb's copy has only in-frame clones and leaves some out. V and J calls and clone size are those listed in that table; D and trimming were worked out from the DNA. The data show more than 550,000 clones, about 92% seen once. This chain links TRBV7-8 with TRBJ2-7; possible D gene TRBD2, 5 bases. Sequences were obtained from naive CD8+ T cells sorted from blood. This TCR was recovered from a man aged 25 to 45 in good health. The CDR3 region has the DNA TGTGCCAGCAGCTTCGGGATTACCCGGACCTACGAGCAGTACTTC. It translates to CASSFGITRTYEQYF.